This T cell receptor beta chain comes out of a study of T cell repertoires in cytomegalovirus infection. Study summary: The public TCR beta signatures pointed to both CMV infection and matching HLA type. Study-level points and caveats: The response measured ex vivo was dominated by TCR beta clonotypes (HLA-C-restricted and CMV-specific). Carriage of CMV together with the relevant HLA was identifiable through cumulative public TCR beta family frequency.

Looked up from germline, CDR1 is SEHNR and CDR2 is FQNEAQ (reference sequence). The length of the CDR3 is 16 residues. V trimming: 5 bases; J trimming: 8 bases; junction bases outside the gene matches: 12. TCRdb redid the calling of the reads with MiXCR, one entry per CDR3 protein. Among approximately 250,000 distinct CDR3 sequences listed, about 20% were seen once. This clonotype was observed at least ten times. Its cognate antigen is unknown. The TCR sequence derives from a human donor in good health (CMV status not recorded). Some clones in this sample may be carry-over from other donors' samples. The source material was CD8+ T cells from PBMCs. V gene TRBV7-9 combines with J gene TRBJ2-1, with 10 positions matching TRBD2. This CDR3 is CASSLGTSGDIDEQFF. The CDR3 DNA sequence: TGTGCCAGCAGCCTCGGTACTAGCGGGGATATCGATGAGCAGTTCTTC.